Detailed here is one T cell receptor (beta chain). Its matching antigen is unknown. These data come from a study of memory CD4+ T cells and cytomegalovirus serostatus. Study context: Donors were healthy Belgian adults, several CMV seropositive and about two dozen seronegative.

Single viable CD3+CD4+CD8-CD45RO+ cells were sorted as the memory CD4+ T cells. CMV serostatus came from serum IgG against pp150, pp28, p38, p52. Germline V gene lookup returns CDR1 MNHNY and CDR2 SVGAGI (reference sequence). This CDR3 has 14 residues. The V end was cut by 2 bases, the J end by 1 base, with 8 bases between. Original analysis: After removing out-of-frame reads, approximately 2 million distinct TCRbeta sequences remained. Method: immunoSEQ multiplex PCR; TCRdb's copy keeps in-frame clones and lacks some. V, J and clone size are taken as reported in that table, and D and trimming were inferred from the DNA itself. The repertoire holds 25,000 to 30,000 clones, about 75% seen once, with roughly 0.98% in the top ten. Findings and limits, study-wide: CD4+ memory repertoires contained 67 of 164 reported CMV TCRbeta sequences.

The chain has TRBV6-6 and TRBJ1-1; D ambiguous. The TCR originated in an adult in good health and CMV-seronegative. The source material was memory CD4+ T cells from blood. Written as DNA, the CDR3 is TGTGCCAGCAGTTACGCGGAACCGAACACTGAAGCTTTCTTT. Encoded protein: CASSYAEPNTEAFF.